This T cell receptor (beta chain) was documented in a study of T cells in localized non-small cell lung cancer. Study-wide results and limits: Patients showing higher blood T cell density tended to see longer overall survival. Across samples, adjacent lung featured a median approximately 56 of the top 100 tumor clones.

CDR3 length: 15 amino acids. Germline values: CDR1 LNHDA, CDR2 SQIVND (reference sequence). V lost 5 bases and J lost 6, with 16 bases in between. This clone has just a few counts. The antigen remains undetermined. Only in-frame clones appear in the TCRdb table, and some are missing; sequencing was by immunoSEQ multiplex PCR. The sample has 2,000 to 3,000 clones; nearly 25% are singletons. Here the sequenced sample was lung tumor tissue, taken before any cancer treatment. The rearrangement joins TRBV19 to TRBJ1-4, with a possible D match to TRBD1 (6 bases). This TCR derives from a woman between 40 and 69 years old with stage I lung adenocarcinoma. The CDR3 is CASSPTTGPDEKLFF. DNA for the CDR3: TGTGCCAGTAGTCCAACGACAGGTCCGGATGAAAAACTGTTTTTT.